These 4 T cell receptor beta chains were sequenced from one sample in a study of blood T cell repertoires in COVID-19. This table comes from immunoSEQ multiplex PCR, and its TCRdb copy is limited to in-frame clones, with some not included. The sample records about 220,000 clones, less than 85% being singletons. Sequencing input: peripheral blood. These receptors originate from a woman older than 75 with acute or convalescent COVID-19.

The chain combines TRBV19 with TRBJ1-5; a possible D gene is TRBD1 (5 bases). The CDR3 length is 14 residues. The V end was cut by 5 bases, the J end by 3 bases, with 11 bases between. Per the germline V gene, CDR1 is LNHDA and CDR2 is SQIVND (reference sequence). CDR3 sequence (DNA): TGTGCCAGTAGTGCGCCCAGGGCCAATCAGCCCCAGCATTTT. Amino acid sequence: CASSAPRANQPQHF.

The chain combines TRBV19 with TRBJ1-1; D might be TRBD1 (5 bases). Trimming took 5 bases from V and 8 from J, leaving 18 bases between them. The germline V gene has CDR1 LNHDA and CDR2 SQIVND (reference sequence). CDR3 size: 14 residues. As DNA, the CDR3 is TGTGCCAGTAGTCGAGACAGCAACTCCGGGGAAGCTTTCTTT. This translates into CASSRDSNSGEAFF.

The CDR3: CSVKGLAGAYEQYF. In DNA form, the CDR3 reads TGCAGCGTGAAGGGACTAGCGGGGGCATACGAGCAGTACTTC. J is TRBJ2-7 and V is TRBV29-1; 14 nucleotides line up with TRBD2. Germline V gives CDR1 SQVTM, CDR2 ANQGSEA. The V and J ends lost 6 bases and 4 bases, in that order; junction bases with no gene match: 5. This CDR3 comprises 14 residues.

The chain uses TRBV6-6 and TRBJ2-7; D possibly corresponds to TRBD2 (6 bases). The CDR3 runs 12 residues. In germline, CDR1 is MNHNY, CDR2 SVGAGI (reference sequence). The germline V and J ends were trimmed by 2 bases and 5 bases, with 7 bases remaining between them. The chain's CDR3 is CASSYGEDEQYF. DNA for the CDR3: TGTGCCAGCAGTTACGGGGAGGACGAGCAGTACTTC.